This paragraph reports one T cell receptor (beta chain). Data came from immunoSEQ multiplex PCR; TCRdb stores just in-frame clones and leaves some out. The sample lists hundreds of thousands of clones, around nine tenths occurring once. V dropped 5 bases and J dropped 3; count of bases not matched to a gene: 6. Per germline, CDR1 SEHNR and CDR2 FQNEAQ (reference sequence). The CDR3 runs to 16 residues. This specimen belongs to a study of blood T cell repertoires in COVID-19. Symptom resolution, clearance, or two negative PCRs marked the recovered donors of Cohort 3. This clonotype originated in a woman between 40 and 50 years old who had recovered from COVID-19. The J gene is TRBJ2-7, the V gene TRBV7-9; 14 bases match TRBD2. The sample comprised PBMCs or T cells enriched from blood (not recorded which). This CDR3 reads CASSHTGTSGGYEQYF. For the CDR3, the DNA is TGTGCCAGCAGCCATACCGGGACTAGCGGGGGCTACGAGCAGTACTTC.